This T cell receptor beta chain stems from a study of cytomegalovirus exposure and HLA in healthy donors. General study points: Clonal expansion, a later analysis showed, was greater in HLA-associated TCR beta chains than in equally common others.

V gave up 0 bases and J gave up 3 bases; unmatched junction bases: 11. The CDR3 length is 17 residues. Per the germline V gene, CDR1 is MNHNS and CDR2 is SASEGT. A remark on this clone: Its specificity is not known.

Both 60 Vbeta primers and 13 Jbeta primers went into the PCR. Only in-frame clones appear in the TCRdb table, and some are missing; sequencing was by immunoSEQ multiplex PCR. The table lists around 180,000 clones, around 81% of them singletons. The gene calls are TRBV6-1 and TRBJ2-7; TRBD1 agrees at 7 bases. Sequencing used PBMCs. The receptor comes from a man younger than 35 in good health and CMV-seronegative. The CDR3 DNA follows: TGTGCCAGCAGTGAAGCCTCGACAGGGCTCTCCCTCTACGAGCAGTACTTC. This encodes CASSEASTGLSLYEQYF.